This TCR beta chain appears in the sequencing data of a study of T cell changes during pregnancy in multiple sclerosis. Method: immunoSEQ multiplex PCR; TCRdb's copy keeps in-frame clones and lacks some. The data hold some 57,000 clones, with approximately 90% observed a single time. CDR3 length: 13 residues. V lost 5 bases and J lost 5; bases outside the gene matches: 4. Germline lookup yields CDR1 LNHNV and CDR2 YYDKDF (reference sequence). The chain employs TRBV15 and TRBJ2-5; 8 bases line up with TRBD1. The source is a female donor in good health, enrolled as a control in a pregnancy study. Source: peripheral blood, taken in the first trimester of pregnancy. The CDR3 is CATSRTGSETQYF. CDR3 sequence (DNA): TGTGCCACCAGCCGGACAGGGAGCGAGACCCAGTACTTC.